These 28 T cell receptor beta chains were all obtained from the same sample, sequenced in a study of T cell changes during pregnancy in multiple sclerosis. Assay: immunoSEQ multiplex PCR; the TCRdb copy retains only in-frame clones and omits some. Counted here are tens of thousands of clones, 96% occurring once; the ten biggest clones make up around 2.5%. Sequencing was performed on CD8+ T cells from peripheral blood mononuclear cells, taken after pregnancy. These TCRs come from a female donor with multiple sclerosis, enrolled in a pregnancy study.

The chain links TRBV19 to TRBJ2-1; TRBD1 matches at 10 bases. The CDR3 loop spans 15 amino acids. In germline, CDR1 is LNHDA, CDR2 SQIVND (reference sequence). V lost 5 bases and J lost 6; bases outside the gene matches: 7. The CDR3 here is CASSLSGTGANEQFF. DNA of the CDR3: TGTGCCAGTAGTCTATCCGGGACAGGGGCCAATGAGCAGTTCTTC. Full variable domain (rest looked up from reference TRBV19 and TRBJ2-1): DGGITQSPKYLFRKEGQNVTLSCEQNLNHDAMYWYRQDPGQGLRLIYYSQIVNDFQKGDIAEGYSVSREKKESFPLTVTSAQKNPTAFYLCASSLSGTGANEQFFGPGTRLTVL.

For the CDR3, the DNA is TGTGCCAGCAGTTTATACGGGGTTGAGCAGTTCTTC. It is translated as CASSLYGVEQFF. V is TRBV28 and J is TRBJ2-1; a possible D gene is TRBD2 (5 bases). V was cut by 1 base and J by 9 bases, with 7 bases left in between. Germline loops: CDR1 MDHEN, CDR2 SYDVKM. This CDR3 contains 12 residues.

The rearrangement uses TRBV7-9 and TRBJ2-3, with 15 bases identical to TRBD2. Germline-derived CDR1 and CDR2 are SEHNR and FQNEAQ (reference sequence). V was pared by 5 bases and J by 3 bases, with 12 bases of the junction left unmatched. CDR3 length equals 19 residues. CDR3 loop: CASSPPGLAGGTGTDTQYF. The CDR3 region has the DNA TGTGCCAGCAGCCCGCCGGGACTAGCGGGAGGCACCGGAACAGATACGCAGTATTTT.

The chain combines TRBV10-3 with TRBJ2-7; D is unclear. V shed 2 bases and J shed 0 bases, with 5 bases lying between them. The CDR3 loop spans 13 amino acids. CDR1 is ENHRY and CDR2 is SYGVKD in the germline V gene. CDR3 sequence reads: CAISESPSYEQYF. As DNA, the CDR3 is TGTGCCATCAGTGAGAGCCCCTCCTACGAGCAGTACTTC.

The rearrangement joins TRBV6-1 to TRBJ2-7, with D perhaps matching TRBD2 (6 bases). V shed 7 bases and J shed 3 bases, with 16 bases lying between them. CDR3 size: 14 residues. The germline CDR1 and CDR2 sequences are MNHNS and SASEGT. The CDR3 reads CASIPGTGYYEQYF. CDR3 in DNA: TGTGCCAGCATCCCTGGGACTGGTTACTACGAGCAGTACTTC.

This clone has a count of ten or more. V gene TRBV19 combines with J gene TRBJ2-1, with D uncertain. The V gene's germline CDR1 is LNHDA and CDR2 SQIVND (reference sequence). The CDR3 length is 15 residues. Trimming took 9 bases from V and 4 from J, leaving 19 bases between them. The CDR3 nucleotides are TGTGCCAGCTCATTAATTGGTAACGGTTACAATGAGCAGTTCTTC. Its translation is CASSLIGNGYNEQFF. Full variable domain (rest looked up from reference TRBV19 and TRBJ2-1): DGGITQSPKYLFRKEGQNVTLSCEQNLNHDAMYWYRQDPGQGLRLIYYSQIVNDFQKGDIAEGYSVSREKKESFPLTVTSAQKNPTAFYLCASSLIGNGYNEQFFGPGTRLTVL.

This chain connects TRBV7-2 to TRBJ2-2; 8 bases agree with TRBD2. CDR3 length: 16 residues. The germline V gene encodes CDR1 SGHTA and CDR2 FQGNSA. J was trimmed by 5 bases and V by 5 bases; bases with no gene match: 10. The CDR3 is CASSPGRVGVTGELFF. The CDR3 coding sequence is TGTGCCAGCAGCCCCGGGAGGGTTGGCGTTACCGGGGAGCTGTTTTTT.

The rearrangement joins TRBV7-9 to TRBJ2-7, with a tentative D call TRBD2 (6 bases). V lost 5 bases, J lost 5 bases, and 16 bases lay in between. Per the germline V gene, CDR1 is SEHNR and CDR2 is FQNEAQ (reference sequence). CDR3 size: 14 residues. The CDR3 bases are TGTGCCAGCAGCGCCGGGACTGACCGGAACGAGCAGTACTTC. Protein sequence: CASSAGTDRNEQYF.

This clone was detected once. The CDR3 DNA sequence: TGTGCCAGCAGTCCCGTCAGAAATAGCAATCAGCCCCAGCATTTT. Translating it yields CASSPVRNSNQPQHF. This chain connects TRBV28 to TRBJ1-5; D not resolved. This CDR3 is 15 amino acids long. CDR1 is MDHEN, CDR2 SYDVKM, per germline. V lost 5 bases and J 0 bases, leaving 11 bases between the germline ends.

This chain joins TRBV5-4 and TRBJ2-2; TRBD2 is a possible D gene (5 bases). CDR3 length: 16 amino acids. Germline CDR1 SGHNT, CDR2 YYREEE (reference sequence). Trimming left V 4 bases short and J 4 bases short, with 17 bases between. The CDR3 loop is CASSASRGSSTGELFF. The CDR3 coding sequence is TGTGCCAGCAGCGCCTCAAGAGGGTCCTCCACCGGGGAGCTGTTTTTT.

The V and J genes are TRBV27 and TRBJ2-6; TRBD1 aligns across 11 bases. The CDR3 spans 14 residues. Germline CDR1 reads MNHEY; CDR2 reads SMNVEV (reference sequence). V shed 4 bases and J 12 bases; nucleotides not matched to a gene: 5. The CDR3 spells CASSSGQGALVLTF. The CDR3 nucleotides read TGTGCCAGCAGTTCAGGACAGGGGGCGCTCGTCCTGACTTTC.

V is TRBV27 and J is TRBJ1-5; D remains unclear. V lost 5 bases to trimming and J lost 1 base, with 9 bases between them. The CDR3 contains 14 residues. The germline CDR1 and CDR2 sequences are MNHEY and SMNVEV (reference sequence). CDR3 residues: CASSVSESNQPQHF. The CDR3 coding sequence is TGTGCCAGCAGTGTTTCAGAAAGCAATCAGCCCCAGCATTTT.

This chain uses TRBV19 with TRBJ1-1, with 9 bases aligning to TRBD1. Germline values: CDR1 LNHDA, CDR2 SQIVND (reference sequence). The CDR3 length is 14 residues. J was trimmed by 7 bases and V by 0 bases; bases with no gene match: 3. CDR3 in amino acids: CASSIDWTGDEAFF. As DNA, the CDR3 is TGTGCCAGTAGTATAGACTGGACAGGGGATGAAGCTTTCTTT. The variable domain in full, completed from reference TRBV19 and TRBJ1-1, reads DGGITQSPKYLFRKEGQNVTLSCEQNLNHDAMYWYRQDPGQGLRLIYYSQIVNDFQKGDIAEGYSVSREKKESFPLTVTSAQKNPTAFYLCASSIDWTGDEAFFGQGTRLTVV.

This chain connects TRBV14 to TRBJ2-5, with 7 nucleotides matching TRBD2. Germline CDR1 reads SGHDN; CDR2 reads FVKESK. The CDR3 spans 14 residues. The junction had 5 bases not matched to a gene; V was cut back by 5 bases and J by 2 bases. The CDR3 DNA reads as TGTGCCAGCAGCACAACCGGGGGGCAAGAGACCCAGTACTTC. It encodes CASSTTGGQETQYF.

This clone has a single count. J is TRBJ1-2 and V is TRBV5-1, with D unresolved. The CDR3 runs 12 residues. From germline, CDR1 is SGHRS and CDR2 YFSETQ. V lost 3 bases, J lost 5 bases, and 8 bases lay in between. In nucleotides, the CDR3 is TGCGCCAGCAGCTCCCTAGGTTATGGCTACACCTTC. Protein sequence: CASSSLGYGYTF.

The chain joins TRBV7-9 to TRBJ2-1; D is unclear. V was trimmed by 2 bases and J by 4 bases, leaving 3 bases between them. There are 12 residues in the CDR3. Germline V lookup: CDR1 SEHNR, CDR2 FQNEAQ (reference sequence). This CDR3 reads CASSLLYNEQFF. The CDR3 coding sequence is TGTGCCAGCAGCTTACTTTACAATGAGCAGTTCTTC.

V usage is TRBV14 and J usage is TRBJ2-2, with D perhaps TRBD1 (5 bases). V gave up 2 bases and J gave up 3 bases, with 10 bases separating them. Germline CDR1 and CDR2: SGHDN and FVKESK. This CDR3 comprises 15 residues. CDR3 sequence reads: CASSQFQGYTGELFF. The CDR3 coding sequence is TGTGCCAGCAGCCAATTCCAGGGTTACACCGGGGAGCTGTTTTTT.

The V and J genes are TRBV6-1 and TRBJ1-5; TRBD1 is a possible D gene (5 bases). V shed 4 bases and J shed 0 bases, with 13 bases lying between them. Germline CDR1 reads MNHNS; CDR2 reads SASEGT. CDR3 length equals 16 residues. CDR3: CASSARQFLSNQPQHF. CDR3 sequence (DNA): TGTGCCAGCAGTGCGCGACAGTTCCTTAGCAATCAGCCCCAGCATTTT.

This clone was detected once. V gene TRBV9 combines with J gene TRBJ2-7; perhaps TRBD2 as D (6 bases). The CDR3 is 15 residues long. V was clipped by 0 bases and J by 0 bases, with 10 bases between them. From germline, CDR1 is SGDLS and CDR2 YYNGEE. The CDR3 here is CASSVDGGSSYEQYF. Written as DNA, the CDR3 is TGTGCCAGCAGCGTAGATGGGGGGAGCTCCTACGAGCAGTACTTC.

The J gene is TRBJ1-1, the V gene TRBV6-1; TRBD1 matches at 7 bases. Germline-derived CDR1 and CDR2 are MNHNS and SASEGT. V lost 6 bases and J lost 3; bases outside the gene matches: 7. The CDR3 has 14 amino acids. CDR3 DNA sequence: TGTGCCAGCAGGAGACAGGGCTTGTACACTGAAGCTTTCTTT. This translates into CASRRQGLYTEAFF.

V is TRBV27 and J is TRBJ2-7; TRBD2 matches at 9 bases. This CDR3 is 16 amino acids long. Losses at the gene ends were 7 bases for V and 2 bases for J; bases not matched to a gene: 12. CDR1 is MNHEY, CDR2 SMNVEV, per germline (reference sequence). The CDR3 nucleotides are TGTGCCAGCAAAGATAGCGGGAGCAGCCATACCTACGAGCAGTACTTC. Protein: CASKDSGSSHTYEQYF.

The V and J genes are TRBV27 and TRBJ2-7; D is unresolved. V shed 5 bases and J shed 0 bases, with 11 bases lying between them. The CDR3 is 14 amino acids. Germline-derived CDR1 and CDR2 are MNHEY and SMNVEV (reference sequence). This CDR3 reads CASSPARSSYEQYF. CDR3 bases: TGTGCCAGCAGTCCGGCTAGGAGCTCCTACGAGCAGTACTTC.

The rearrangement links TRBV5-1 to TRBJ2-7; 7 nucleotides align to TRBD2. The trim removed 3 bases at V and 5 bases at J, leaving 8 bases unmatched. This CDR3 is built from 14 residues. Germline V gene sequence: CDR1 SGHRS, CDR2 YFSETQ. The CDR3 bases are TGCGCCAGCAGCTCGGGCGGGAGTGGGGACGAGCAGTACTTC. Protein product: CASSSGGSGDEQYF.

DNA of the CDR3: TGCGCCAGCAGATACCTGCTAGCGGGAGTTCGGGTCTCCTACAATGAGCAGTTCTTC. Encoded protein: CASRYLLAGVRVSYNEQFF. This chain connects TRBV10-1 to TRBJ2-1; 10 positions match TRBD2. The CDR3 runs 19 residues. Germline V gene sequence: CDR1 WNHNN, CDR2 SYGVQD (reference sequence). J lost 0 bases, V lost 6 bases, and 14 bases had no gene match.

This chain joins TRBV29-1 and TRBJ2-7; unclear D gene. V was cut by 7 bases and J by 4 bases, with 17 bases left in between. CDR3 length: 13 amino acids. Germline CDR1 and CDR2: SQVTM and ANQGSEA. The CDR3 sequence: CSAQTRNAYEQYF. CDR3 coding DNA: TGCAGCGCCCAAACCAGAAATGCTTACGAGCAGTACTTC.

V and J are TRBV2 and TRBJ1-1; D is undetermined. Deletions cut 2 bases from V and 1 base from J, with 14 bases between. The CDR3 spans 16 residues. CDR1 SNHLY and CDR2 FYNNEI come from the germline V gene. The CDR3 is CASSERVGGRNTEAFF. For the CDR3, the DNA is TGTGCCAGCAGTGAACGGGTGGGTGGCAGGAACACTGAAGCTTTCTTT.

This clone was picked up a small number of times. The genes are TRBV6-5 and TRBJ2-3; D call uncertain. The CDR3 is 15 residues long. Trimming pared 0 bases from V and 2 bases from J, leaving 9 bases between. Germline V gene sequence: CDR1 MNHEY, CDR2 SVGAGI. This CDR3 is CASSYSSPLTDTQYF. The CDR3 DNA sequence: TGTGCCAGCAGTTACTCGAGTCCCCTCACAGATACGCAGTATTTT.

V and J are TRBV19 and TRBJ1-1; D not certain. The CDR3 has 14 residues. With 2 bases removed from V and 4 bases from J, the gap between germline ends came to 11 bases. The V gene's germline CDR1 is LNHDA and CDR2 SQIVND (reference sequence). CDR3 sequence reads: CASSINAGSTEAFF. CDR3 coding DNA: TGTGCCAGTAGTATAAACGCAGGCAGCACTGAAGCTTTCTTT.